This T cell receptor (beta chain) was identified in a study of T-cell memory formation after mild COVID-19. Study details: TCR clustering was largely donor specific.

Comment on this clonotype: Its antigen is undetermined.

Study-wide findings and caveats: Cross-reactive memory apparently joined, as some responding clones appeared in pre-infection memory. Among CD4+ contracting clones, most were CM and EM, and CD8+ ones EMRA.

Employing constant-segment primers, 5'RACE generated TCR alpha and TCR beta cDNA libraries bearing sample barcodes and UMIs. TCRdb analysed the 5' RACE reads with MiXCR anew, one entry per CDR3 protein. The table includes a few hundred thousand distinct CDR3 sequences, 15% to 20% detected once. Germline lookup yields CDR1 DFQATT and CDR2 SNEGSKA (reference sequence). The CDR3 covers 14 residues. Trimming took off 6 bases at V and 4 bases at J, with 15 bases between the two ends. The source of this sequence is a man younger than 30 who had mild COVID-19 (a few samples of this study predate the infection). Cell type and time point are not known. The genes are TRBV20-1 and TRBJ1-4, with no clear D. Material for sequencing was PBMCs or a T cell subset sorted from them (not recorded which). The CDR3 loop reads CSARPRQNNEKLFF. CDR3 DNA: TGCAGTGCCCGGCCGCGGCAGAATAATGAAAAACTGTTTTTT.